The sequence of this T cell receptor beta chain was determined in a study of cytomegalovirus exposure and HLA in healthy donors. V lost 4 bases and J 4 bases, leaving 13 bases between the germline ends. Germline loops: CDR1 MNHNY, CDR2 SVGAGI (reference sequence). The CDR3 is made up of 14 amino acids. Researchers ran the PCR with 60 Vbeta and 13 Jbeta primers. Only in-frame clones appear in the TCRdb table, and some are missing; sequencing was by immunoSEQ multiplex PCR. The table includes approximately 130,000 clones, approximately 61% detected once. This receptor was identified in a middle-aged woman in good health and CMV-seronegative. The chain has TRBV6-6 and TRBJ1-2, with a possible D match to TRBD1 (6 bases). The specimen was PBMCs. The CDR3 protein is CASSWTERSYGYTF. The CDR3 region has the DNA TGTGCCAGCAGTTGGACAGAGCGCAGCTATGGCTACACCTTC.